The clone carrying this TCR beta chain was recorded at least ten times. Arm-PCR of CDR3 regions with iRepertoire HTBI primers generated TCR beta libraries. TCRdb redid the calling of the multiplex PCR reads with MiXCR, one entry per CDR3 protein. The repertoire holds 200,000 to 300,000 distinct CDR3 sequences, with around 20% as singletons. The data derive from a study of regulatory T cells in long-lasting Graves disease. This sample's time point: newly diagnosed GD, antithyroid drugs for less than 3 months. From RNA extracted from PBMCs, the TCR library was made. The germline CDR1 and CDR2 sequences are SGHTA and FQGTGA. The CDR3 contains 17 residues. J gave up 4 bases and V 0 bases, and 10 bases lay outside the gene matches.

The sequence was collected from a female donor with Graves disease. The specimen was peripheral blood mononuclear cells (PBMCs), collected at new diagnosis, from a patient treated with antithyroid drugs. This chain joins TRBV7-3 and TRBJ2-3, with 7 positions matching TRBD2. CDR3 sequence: CASSLTLGGGPADTQYF. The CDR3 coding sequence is TGTGCCAGCAGCTTAACGTTGGGGGGAGGGCCGGCAGATACGCAGTATTTT.